Listed below are T cell receptor beta chains from one sample, sequenced in a study of blood T cell repertoires in COVID-19. The method was immunoSEQ multiplex PCR; TCRdb's version includes in-frame clones alone and lacks a portion of them. This table holds roughly 80,000 clones, 85% to 90% found once. The sequencing sample was made of peripheral blood. These receptors came from a woman between 65 and 79 years old with acute or convalescent COVID-19. Each CDR3 is given with its conserved first and last residue. The D gene is left open where the match is weak. Size values are once, few and many counts, or a class for expanded clones, and some rows have none.

D gene	V gene	clone size	J gene	CDR3 DNA	CDR3 protein
TRBD1	TRBV7-8	few	TRBJ2-2	TGTGCCAGCAGCTTAAGGGACAGGGACGGGGAGCTGTTTTTT	CASSLRDRDGELFF
-	TRBV18	-	TRBJ1-5	TGTGCCAGCTCACCCACAGGCAGGGATCAGCCCCAGCATTTT	CASSPTGRDQPQHF
-	TRBV18	-	TRBJ2-1	TGTGCCAGCTCACCAGGAGACAGGTGGACAAGTGAGCAGTTCTTC	CASSPGDRWTSEQFF
TRBD1	TRBV19	-	TRBJ1-2	TGTGCCAGTAGTACGACAGGGGCGAACTATGGCTACACCTTC	CASSTTGANYGYTF
-	TRBV10-2	-	TRBJ2-1	TGCGCCAGCTCGGGGTGGGACAATGAGCAGTTCTTC	CASSGWDNEQFF
TRBD1	TRBV2	few	TRBJ1-2	TGTGCCAGCCTAGGGACAGGGCCGTATGGCTACACCTTC	CASLGTGPYGYTF
-	TRBV7-9	-	TRBJ2-4	TGTGCCAGCAGCTTAGATCAGGGGGGCATTCAGTACTTC	CASSLDQGGIQYF
-	TRBV27	-	TRBJ2-1	TGTGCCAGCAGTTCAGGGAATGAGCAGTTCTTC	CASSSGNEQFF
TRBD2	TRBV28	-	TRBJ2-3	TGTGCCAGCAGTTTAGGCGGGGGACGCACAGATACGCAGTATTTT	CASSLGGGRTDTQYF
TRBD2	TRBV5-1	-	TRBJ2-3	TGCGCCAGCAGCTGGCTGACTAGCGGGAGTTCAGATACGCAGTATTTT	CASSWLTSGSSDTQYF
TRBD1	TRBV5-1	-	TRBJ2-5	TGCGCCAGCAGCTTAACCGGGACAGGGGATGAGACCCAGTACTTC	CASSLTGTGDETQYF
-	TRBV2	-	TRBJ1-2	TGTGCCAGCAGATTGGGACAAGGAGGCTACACCTTC	CASRLGQGGYTF
-	TRBV28	-	TRBJ2-1	TGTGCCAGCAGGGCCGAGGGGGGGAGAAATGAGCAGTTCTTC	CASRAEGGRNEQFF
-	TRBV6-5	-	TRBJ2-3	TGTGCCAGCAGTACTTACAATACAGGGAAGACGCAGTATTTT	CASSTYNTGKTQYF
TRBD2	TRBV5-1	-	TRBJ2-1	TGCGCCAGCAGCTCTACTAGCGGAGCTTACAATGAGCAGTTCTTC	CASSSTSGAYNEQFF
TRBD1	TRBV28	-	TRBJ1-2	TGTGCCAGCAGAGGGACAGACCTAAATATAGGCTACACCTTC	CASRGTDLNIGYTF
TRBD1	TRBV6-6	-	TRBJ2-2	TGTGCCAGCAGCATTCTCCCGGGACAGGGAATCGGGAGGAACACCGGGGAGCTGTTTTTT	CASSILPGQGIGRNTGELFF
TRBD1	TRBV10-3	-	TRBJ2-3	TGTGCCATCAGTGAGGATCGGACAGGGTACACAGATACGCAGTATTTT	CAISEDRTGYTDTQYF
-	TRBV5-1	-	TRBJ2-3	TGCGCCAGCAGCTTGGGACGGAGTAGCACAGATACGCAGTATTTT	CASSLGRSSTDTQYF
TRBD1	TRBV28	-	TRBJ1-1	TGTGCCAGCAGTGGGATACAGGGGGCACAATCGAACACTGAAGCTTTCTTT	CASSGIQGAQSNTEAFF
-	TRBV27	-	TRBJ1-2	TGTGCCAGCGGACGTCCGACAGGCGATGGCTACACCTTC	CASGRPTGDGYTF
-	TRBV7-9	-	TRBJ2-3	TGTGCCAGCGGAACAGGCACAGATACGCAGTATTTT	CASGTGTDTQYF
-	TRBV28	-	TRBJ1-1	TGTGCCAGCAGTTTGGTGAGGAACACTGAAGCTTTCTTT	CASSLVRNTEAFF
TRBD1	TRBV29-1	-	TRBJ1-2	TGCAGCGCACCGGGACAGGGGCGCTACACCTTC	CSAPGQGRYTF
TRBD1	TRBV19	-	TRBJ2-6	TGTGCCAGTACGACAGGGGCGATGAACTCTGGGGCCAACGTCCTGACTTTC	CASTTGAMNSGANVLTF
TRBD1	TRBV13	-	TRBJ1-1	TGTGCCAGCAGCCTCCGGACAGGGGGCCGGAACACTGAAGCTTTCTTT	CASSLRTGGRNTEAFF
TRBD2	TRBV3-1/TRBV3-2	-	TRBJ2-2	TGTGCCAGCAGCCTAGGACTAGCGAGCAACACCGGGGAGCTGTTTTTT	CASSLGLASNTGELFF
-	TRBV27	-	TRBJ1-5	TGTGCCAGCAGTTTGACAGTGAATTTCAATCAGCCCCAGCATTTT	CASSLTVNFNQPQHF
TRBD1	TRBV6-5	-	TRBJ2-5	TGTGCCAGCGGCCAGGGGGCAGTCCAAGAGACCCAGTACTTC	CASGQGAVQETQYF
-	TRBV6-2/TRBV6-3	-	TRBJ2-3	TGTGCCAGCAGTCAACACCTTTTACACACAGATACGCAGTATTTT	CASSQHLLHTDTQYF
-	TRBV7-9	once	TRBJ1-2	TGTGCCAGCAGCTTAAGGAGCTTACTCTATGGCTACACCTTC	CASSLRSLLYGYTF
-	TRBV3-1/TRBV3-2	-	TRBJ2-1	TGTGCCAGCAGCAGAAATAGCAATGAGCAGTTCTTC	CASSRNSNEQFF
-	TRBV2	-	TRBJ2-1	TGTGCCAGCAGTATAACTAGTGTAGGCAATGAGCAGTTCTTC	CASSITSVGNEQFF
-	TRBV24-1	-	TRBJ2-2	TGTGCCACCAGTGACCCCAGGGGCGGCGACACCGGGGAGCTGTTTTTT	CATSDPRGGDTGELFF
-	TRBV6-5	-	TRBJ1-4	TGTGCCACCAAGACACAGGGAGTTAATGAAAAACTGTTTTTT	CATKTQGVNEKLFF
-	TRBV7-2	-	TRBJ2-3	TGTGCCAGCAGCACTACAGGGAACCCAGATACGCAGTATTTT	CASSTTGNPDTQYF
-	TRBV10-3	-	TRBJ1-1	TGTGCCACCCGTTTATCGACGGGAAACACTGAAGCTTTCTTT	CATRLSTGNTEAFF
-	TRBV19	many	TRBJ2-1	TGTGCCACAGCGCCGGAGGCCTACAATGAGCAGTTCTTC	CATAPEAYNEQFF
-	TRBV27	few	TRBJ1-2	TGTGCCAGCGCCCTGGGGAGGGCCTATGGCTACACCTTC	CASALGRAYGYTF
TRBD1	TRBV6-5	-	TRBJ1-1	TGTGCCAGCAGTTACAGGACAGGGGGCGCAACTGAAGCTTTCTTT	CASSYRTGGATEAFF
TRBD2	TRBV5-6	once	TRBJ2-3	TGTGCCAGCAGCTTGCTGGGACTAGCCGGAGATACGCAGTATTTT	CASSLLGLAGDTQYF